This record concerns one TCR beta chain sequence. CDR3 length: 14 amino acids. Germline V gene sequence: CDR1 SEHNR, CDR2 FQNEAQ (reference sequence). Trimming cost V 4 bases and J 3 bases; bases outside gene matches: 5. Sequencing used immunoSEQ multiplex PCR; TCRdb keeps in-frame clones, though not all of them. The sample has 400,000 to 450,000 clones; 75% to 90% are singletons. This sample was taken from a study of blood T cell repertoires in COVID-19. Across the whole study: Acute-phase and convalescent COVID-19 samples originated in the United States, Italy and Spain. The analysed material was cDNA or gDNA that came from T cells, B-cell-depleted T cells, or PBMCs.

Clinical history reported by participants formed the basis on which cohorts were assigned. Before being deemed recovered, Cohort 3 donors had two negative PCRs, clearance, or symptom resolution. The source is a young man who had recovered from COVID-19. The V call is TRBV7-9, the J call TRBJ1-2; the match to TRBD1 covers 7 bases. The sequencing sample was made of PBMCs or T cells enriched from blood (not recorded which). In DNA form, the CDR3 reads TGTGCCAGCAGCTCCTCCACAGGGGACTATGGCTACACCTTC. It specifies CASSSSTGDYGYTF.